A selection of T cell receptor beta chains follows, all from one sample in a study of T cell repertoires in cytomegalovirus infection. From the reads, TCRdb called clonotypes with MiXCR, one entry per CDR3 protein. The sample contains about 740,000 distinct CDR3 sequences, less than 40% of which appear only once. What was sequenced was PBMCs. These receptor sequences come from a human donor in good health (CMV status not recorded). Some clones in this sample may be carry-over from other donors' samples. Both conserved end residues are part of each CDR3.

13	TRBV6-8	TRBJ1-2	CANQDRYNYGYTF
14	TRBV12-3/TRBV12-4	TRBJ1-2	CASSLDRAGYGYTF
12	TRBV7-2	TRBJ1-2	CASSDRLYGYTF
14	TRBV19	TRBJ1-1	CASSYRAMNTEAFF
15	TRBV11-1	TRBJ2-2	CASSPVQGASGELFF
16	TRBV28	TRBJ2-4	CASSAGTGIAKNIQYF
15	TRBV20-1	TRBJ2-7	CSARPMGQKGSEQYF
18	TRBV6-2/TRBV6-3	TRBJ1-6	CASSFRTGGSQYNSPLHF
15	TRBV14	TRBJ2-7	CASSQRKGARYEQYF
17	TRBV7-9	TRBJ2-3	CASSPDRVSLLTDTQYF
13	TRBV2	TRBJ1-3	CASNLDTGNTIYF
15	TRBV27	TRBJ2-1	CASKKGTSGRVEQFF
13	TRBV14	TRBJ2-7	CASSQAAWDEQYF
17	TRBV7-8	TRBJ1-4	CASSLVPQYATNEKLFF
13	TRBV11-2	TRBJ1-1	CASSLGGRTEAFF
15	TRBV9	TRBJ1-1	CASSPQGRLNTEAFF
17	TRBV20-1	TRBJ2-1	CSARDRTKTGDVYEQFF
11	TRBV19	TRBJ2-7	CASSIGGEQYF
14	TRBV28	TRBJ2-7	CASSLLGNSYEQYF
15	TRBV10-3	TRBJ2-3	CAISERRGDTDTQYF
17	TRBV5-1	TRBJ2-5	CASSSGLAGAELESQYF
12	TRBV7-2	TRBJ1-2	CASKGFDYGYTF
17	TRBV20-1	TRBJ1-5	CSARLIGYGDSNQPQHF
18	TRBV2	TRBJ2-1	CASRRDRGVHGQYNEQFF
12	TRBV6-2/TRBV6-3	TRBJ2-3	CASRHTSDTQYF
12	TRBV7-6	TRBJ2-1	CAPRRVQDEQFF
15	TRBV10-3	TRBJ2-7	CAISESQPGTYEQYF
15	TRBV6-1	TRBJ2-1	CASSAGREGFNEQFF
13	TRBV2	TRBJ2-5	CASSGRIQETQYF
14	TRBV12-3/TRBV12-4	TRBJ2-4	CASSSMPSQNIQYF
14	TRBV7-9	TRBJ2-3	CASRTPGGEDTQYF
14	TRBV7-2	TRBJ2-7	CASSLSTGMGEQYF
17	TRBV6-6	TRBJ2-5	CASSYARLAGGRETQYF
17	TRBV7-2	TRBJ2-1	CASSNKWREGLDNEQFF
15	TRBV19	TRBJ1-1	CAISTVGRRNTEAFF
15	TRBV27	TRBJ1-4	CASSPRTGFFEKLFF
15	TRBV6-6	TRBJ1-1	CASSYGTGMNTEAFF
17	TRBV6-5	TRBJ1-2	CASSYSTSTRALYGYTF
14	TRBV28	TRBJ1-6	CASSWTGRSSPLHF
16	TRBV11-2	TRBJ2-1	CASSLPPGLARPEQFF
14	TRBV12-3/TRBV12-4	TRBJ2-3	CASSLAFWPDTQYF
13	TRBV7-6	TRBJ1-2	CATEDRGPTGYTF
14	TRBV12-3/TRBV12-4	TRBJ2-1	CASNPASSYNEQFF
16	TRBV7-2	TRBJ2-3	CASSLGAAVAANTQYF
14	TRBV28	TRBJ2-5	CASANNREVETQYF
15	TRBV7-2	TRBJ2-7	CASSFGPGTGNEQYF
15	TRBV5-1	TRBJ2-1	CASRSSGTDYNEQFF
15	TRBV4-1	TRBJ2-3	CASSQGAGGTDTQYF
13	TRBV5-1	TRBJ1-1	CASSSTTLTEAFF
14	TRBV12-3/TRBV12-4	TRBJ1-2	CASSPTGYMAGYTF
15	TRBV6-5	TRBJ2-3	CASSYFGGAGDTQYF
15	TRBV4-1	TRBJ2-2	CASSPQGLLPGELFF
14	TRBV10-3	TRBJ1-5	CAISGQGNNQPQHF
15	TRBV19	TRBJ1-5	CASRTDRTSNQPQHF
15	TRBV7-2	TRBJ1-1	CASSLYGHTPTEAFF
13	TRBV20-1	TRBJ1-1	CSARGGLGTEAFF
14	TRBV5-4	TRBJ2-5	CASSLGDTKETQYF
13	TRBV4-1	TRBJ1-2	CASSQARPSGYTF
16	TRBV6-1	TRBJ1-1	CASSEGSVGRGTEAFF